This T cell receptor (beta chain) was recovered during a study of blood T cell repertoires in COVID-19. Overall study: Some COVID-19 samples were acute and others convalescent; all came from the United States, Italy and Spain. T cells, B-cell-depleted T cells, or PBMCs provided the cDNA or gDNA that served as material.

Original analysis: Nucleated cell number was recorded as an estimate derived from reference gene primer amplification. Measured with immunoSEQ multiplex PCR; TCRdb has only the in-frame clones, and not every one. V and J calls plus clone size are reproduced from that table; the DNA served to infer D and trimming. The table includes about 200,000 clones, 80% detected once. Those enrolled, adults aged roughly 18 to 95 years, came from some 23 US areas. J was trimmed by 0 bases and V by 6 bases; bases with no gene match: 8. This CDR3 has 16 residues. Germline loops: CDR1 LGHDT, CDR2 YNNKEL (reference sequence).

The TCR sequence derives from a middle-aged woman with acute COVID-19. V and J are TRBV3-1 (or the pseudogene TRBV3-2) and TRBJ1-1, with 9 bases matching TRBD1. The specimen was PBMCs or T cells enriched from blood (not recorded which). CDR3 region: CASRLRGDRVNTEAFF. CDR3 DNA sequence: TGTGCCAGCAGGTTAAGGGGGGACAGGGTGAACACTGAAGCTTTCTTT.